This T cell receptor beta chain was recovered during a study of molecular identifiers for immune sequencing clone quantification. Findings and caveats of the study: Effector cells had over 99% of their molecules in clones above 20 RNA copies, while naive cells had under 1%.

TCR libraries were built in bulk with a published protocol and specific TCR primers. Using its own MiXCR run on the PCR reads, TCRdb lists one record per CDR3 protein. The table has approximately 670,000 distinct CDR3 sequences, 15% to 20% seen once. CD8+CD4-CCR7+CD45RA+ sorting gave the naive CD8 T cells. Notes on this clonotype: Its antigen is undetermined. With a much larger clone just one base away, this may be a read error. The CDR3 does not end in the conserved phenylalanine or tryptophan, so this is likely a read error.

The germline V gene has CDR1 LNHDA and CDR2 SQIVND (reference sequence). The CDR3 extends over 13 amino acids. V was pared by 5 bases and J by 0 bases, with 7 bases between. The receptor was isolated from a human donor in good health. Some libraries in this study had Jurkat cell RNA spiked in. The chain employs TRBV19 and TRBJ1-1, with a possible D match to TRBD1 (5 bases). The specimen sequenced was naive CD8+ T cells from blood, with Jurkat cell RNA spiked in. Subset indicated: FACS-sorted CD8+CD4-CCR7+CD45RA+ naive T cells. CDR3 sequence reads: CASSGRVNTEAFL. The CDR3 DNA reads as TGTGCCAGTAGTGGCAGGGTGAACACTGAAGCTTTCTTA.